This T cell receptor (beta chain) was sequenced in a study of Graves' ophthalmopathy and Graves' hyperthyroidism. Notes on the study in general: Most thyroid-expanded clonotypes exceeding 0.001 frequency were also found in blood. A 13-signature model separated ophthalmopathy from stable hyperthyroidism, reaching about 90% sensitivity and less than 83% specificity cross-validated.

From RNA, the CDR3 regions of TCR beta chains were amplified and sequenced. Investigators did first-round RT-PCR with HTBI primers, then second-round multiplex PCR. MiXCR was run by TCRdb on the multiplex PCR reads, yielding one entry per CDR3 protein. The sample has around 470,000 distinct CDR3 sequences, over 13% seen once. V was clipped by 0 bases and J by 5 bases; unmatched bases: 18. Per germline, CDR1 DFQATT and CDR2 SNEGSKA (reference sequence). CDR3 length: 18 amino acids. Ten or more counts support this clonotype. Its antigen is as yet unknown. This receptor was taken from a woman in her twenties or thirties with Graves' ophthalmopathy. The J gene is TRBJ2-5, the V gene TRBV20-1; TRBD2 matches 7 bases. Sequences were obtained from blood. CDR3 sequence reads: CSARDRTWLGSGTETQYF. CDR3 DNA sequence: TGCAGTGCTAGAGACCGGACTTGGCTGGGCAGCGGGACGGAGACCCAGTACTTC.